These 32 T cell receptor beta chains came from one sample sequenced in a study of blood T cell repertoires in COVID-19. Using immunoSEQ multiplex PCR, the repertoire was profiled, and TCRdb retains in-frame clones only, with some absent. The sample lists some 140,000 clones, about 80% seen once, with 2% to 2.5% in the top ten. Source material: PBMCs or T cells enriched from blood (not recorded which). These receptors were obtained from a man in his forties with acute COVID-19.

The CDR3 nucleotides read TGTGCCTGGGATTACAGGGGCAATCAGCCCCAGCATTTT. Amino acids: CAWDYRGNQPQHF. The rearrangement joins TRBV30 to TRBJ1-5, with D maybe TRBD1 (6 bases). V shed 5 bases and J shed 2 bases, with 10 bases lying between them. Germline V gives CDR1 GTSNPN, CDR2 SVGIG (reference sequence). This CDR3 has 13 residues. Based on the CDR3 plus reference TRBV30 and TRBJ1-5, the full variable domain is SQTIHQWPATLVQPVGSPLSLECTVEGTSNPNLYWYRQAAGRGLQLLFYSVGIGQISSEVPQNLSASRPQDRQFILSSKKLLLSDSGFYLCAWDYRGNQPQHFGDGTRLSIL.

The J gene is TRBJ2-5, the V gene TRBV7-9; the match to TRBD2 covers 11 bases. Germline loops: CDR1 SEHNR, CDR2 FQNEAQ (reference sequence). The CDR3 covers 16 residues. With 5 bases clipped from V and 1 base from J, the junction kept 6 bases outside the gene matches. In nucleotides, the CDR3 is TGTGCCAGCAGCCCTTTAGCGGGGGGGTTCCAAGAGACCCAGTACTTC. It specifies CASSPLAGGFQETQYF.

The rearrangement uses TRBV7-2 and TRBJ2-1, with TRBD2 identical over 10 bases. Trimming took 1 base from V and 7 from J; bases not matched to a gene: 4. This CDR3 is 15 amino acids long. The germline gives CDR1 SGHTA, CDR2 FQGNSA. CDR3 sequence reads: CASSLVASGRNEQFF. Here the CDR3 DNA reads TGTGCCAGCAGCTTAGTAGCTAGCGGGAGAAATGAGCAGTTCTTC.

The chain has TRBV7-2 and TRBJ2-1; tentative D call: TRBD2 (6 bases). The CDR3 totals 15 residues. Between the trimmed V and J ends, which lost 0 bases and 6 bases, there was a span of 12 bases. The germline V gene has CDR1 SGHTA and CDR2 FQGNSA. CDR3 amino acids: CASSLAAGPFNEQFF. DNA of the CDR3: TGTGCCAGCAGCTTAGCGGCGGGACCTTTCAATGAGCAGTTCTTC. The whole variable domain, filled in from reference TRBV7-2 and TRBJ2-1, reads GAGVSQSPSNKVTEKGKDVELRCDPISGHTALYWYRQSLGQGLEFLIYFQGNSAPDKSGLPSDRFSAERTGGSVSTLTIQRTQQEDSAVYLCASSLAAGPFNEQFFGPGTRLTVL.

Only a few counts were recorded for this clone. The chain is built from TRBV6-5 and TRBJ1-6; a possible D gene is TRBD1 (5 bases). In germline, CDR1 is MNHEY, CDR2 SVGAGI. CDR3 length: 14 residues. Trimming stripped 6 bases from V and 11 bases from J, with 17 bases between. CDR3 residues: CASRAQSFRAPLHF. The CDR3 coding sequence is TGTGCCAGCAGGGCGCAGAGCTTCAGGGCACCCCTCCACTTT.

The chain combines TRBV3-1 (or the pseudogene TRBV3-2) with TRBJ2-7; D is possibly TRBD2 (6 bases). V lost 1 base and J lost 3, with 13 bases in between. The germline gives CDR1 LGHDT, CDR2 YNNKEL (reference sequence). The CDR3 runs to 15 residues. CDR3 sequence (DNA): TGTGCCAGCAGCCAAGGGGCGGGACCGAGCTACGAGCAGTACTTC. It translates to CASSQGAGPSYEQYF.

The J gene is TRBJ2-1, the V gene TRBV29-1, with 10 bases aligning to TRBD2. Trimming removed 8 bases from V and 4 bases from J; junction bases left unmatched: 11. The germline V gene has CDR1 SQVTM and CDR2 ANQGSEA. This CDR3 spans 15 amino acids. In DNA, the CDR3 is TGCAGCACCGCAGCGGGGGGGATTGTTTACAATGAGCAGTTCTTC. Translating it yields CSTAAGGIVYNEQFF.

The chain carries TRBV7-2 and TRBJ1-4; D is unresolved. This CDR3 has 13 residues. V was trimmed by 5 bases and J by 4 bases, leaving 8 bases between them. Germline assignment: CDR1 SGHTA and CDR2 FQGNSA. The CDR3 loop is CASSLPVNEKLFF. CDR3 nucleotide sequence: TGTGCCAGCAGCCTGCCGGTTAATGAAAAACTGTTTTTT.

The CDR3 nucleotides are TGTGCCAGCAGCCTGACAGGGTTGAATGAGCAGTTCTTC. Translated: CASSLTGLNEQFF. This chain uses TRBV6-4 with TRBJ2-1; 7 nucleotides match TRBD1. The V gene end was trimmed by 6 bases and the J gene end by 7 bases; junction bases not matched to a gene: 6. The germline V gene encodes CDR1 MRHNA and CDR2 SNTAGT. The CDR3 contains 13 residues.

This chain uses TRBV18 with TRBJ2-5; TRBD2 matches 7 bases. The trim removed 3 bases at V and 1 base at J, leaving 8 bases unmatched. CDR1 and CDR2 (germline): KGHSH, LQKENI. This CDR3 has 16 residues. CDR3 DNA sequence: TGTGCCAGCTCACCTCTCACTAGCGCAAGCCAAGAGACCCAGTACTTC. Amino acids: CASSPLTSASQETQYF.

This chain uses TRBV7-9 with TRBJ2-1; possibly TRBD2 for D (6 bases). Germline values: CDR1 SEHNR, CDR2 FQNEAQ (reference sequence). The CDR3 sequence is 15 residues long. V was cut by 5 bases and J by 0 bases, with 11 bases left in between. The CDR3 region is CASSGTALSYNEQFF. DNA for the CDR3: TGTGCCAGCAGCGGGACTGCACTCTCCTACAATGAGCAGTTCTTC.

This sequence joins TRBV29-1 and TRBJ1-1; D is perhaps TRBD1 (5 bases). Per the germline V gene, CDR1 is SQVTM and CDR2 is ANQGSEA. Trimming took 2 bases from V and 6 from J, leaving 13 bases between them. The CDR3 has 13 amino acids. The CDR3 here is CSVEKQGISEAFF. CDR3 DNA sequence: TGCAGCGTTGAAAAGCAGGGTATTTCTGAAGCTTTCTTT.

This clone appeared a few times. CDR3 sequence: CASSATSGPNNEQFF. The CDR3 nucleotides read TGTGCCAGCAGCGCGACTAGCGGGCCCAACAATGAGCAGTTCTTC. The chain employs TRBV9 and TRBJ2-1; 10 bases line up with TRBD2. Trimming cost V 3 bases and J 5 bases; bases outside gene matches: 5. The germline V gene has CDR1 SGDLS and CDR2 YYNGEE. The CDR3 extends over 15 amino acids.

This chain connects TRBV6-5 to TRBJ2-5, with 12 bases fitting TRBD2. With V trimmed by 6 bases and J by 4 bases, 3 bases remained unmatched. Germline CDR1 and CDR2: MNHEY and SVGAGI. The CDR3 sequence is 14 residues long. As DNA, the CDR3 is TGTGCCAGCAGGAAACTAGCGGGGGGAGAGACCCAGTACTTC. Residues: CASRKLAGGETQYF.

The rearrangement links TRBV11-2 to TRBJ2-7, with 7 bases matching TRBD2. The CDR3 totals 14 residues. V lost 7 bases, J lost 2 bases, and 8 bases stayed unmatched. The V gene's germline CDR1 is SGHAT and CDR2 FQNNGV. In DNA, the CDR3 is TGTGCCAGCACTTCACGGGAGGTTACCTACGAGCAGTACTTC. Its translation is CASTSREVTYEQYF.

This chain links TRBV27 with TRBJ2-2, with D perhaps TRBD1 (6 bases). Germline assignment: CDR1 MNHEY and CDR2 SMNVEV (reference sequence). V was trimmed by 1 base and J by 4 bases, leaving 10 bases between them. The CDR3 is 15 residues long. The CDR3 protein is CASSLWGRGTGELFF. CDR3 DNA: TGTGCCAGCAGTTTATGGGGGCGCGGCACCGGGGAGCTGTTTTTT.

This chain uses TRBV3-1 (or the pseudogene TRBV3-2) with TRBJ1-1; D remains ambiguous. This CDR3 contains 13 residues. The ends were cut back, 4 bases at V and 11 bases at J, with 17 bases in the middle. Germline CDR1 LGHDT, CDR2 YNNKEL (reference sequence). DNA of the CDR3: TGTGCCAGCAGCCTGATCTCTGGGGAGGGCGCTTTCTTT. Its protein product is CASSLISGEGAFF.

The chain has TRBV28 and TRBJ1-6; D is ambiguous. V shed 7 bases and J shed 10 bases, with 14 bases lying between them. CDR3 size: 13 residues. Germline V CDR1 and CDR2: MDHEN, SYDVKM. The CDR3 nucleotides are TGTGCCAGCATGAGGGAAGTGGGCTCACCCCTCCACTTT. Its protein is CASMREVGSPLHF. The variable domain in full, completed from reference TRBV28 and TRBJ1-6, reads DVKVTQSSRYLVKRTGEKVFLECVQDMDHENMFWYRQDPGLGLRLIYFSYDVKMKEKGDIPEGYSVSREKKERFSLILESASTNQTSMYLCASMREVGSPLHFGNGTRLTVT.

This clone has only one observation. The CDR3, as DNA: TGTGCCAGCAGTGACTCGAGTCGGGGGGATTCACCCCTCCACTTT. This sequence encodes CASSDSSRGDSPLHF. The chain is built from TRBV6-4 and TRBJ1-6; D possibly corresponds to TRBD1 (5 bases). V lost 0 bases and J 8 bases, leaving 11 bases between the germline ends. Per germline, CDR1 MRHNA and CDR2 SNTAGT. The CDR3 runs 15 residues.

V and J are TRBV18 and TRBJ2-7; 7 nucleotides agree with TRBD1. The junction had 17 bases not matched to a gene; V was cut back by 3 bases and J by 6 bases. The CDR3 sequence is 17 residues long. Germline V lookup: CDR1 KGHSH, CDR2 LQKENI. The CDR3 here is CASSPLSRGQALSEQYF. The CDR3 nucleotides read TGTGCCAGCTCACCGCTTTCGCGCGGACAGGCCTTATCCGAGCAGTACTTC. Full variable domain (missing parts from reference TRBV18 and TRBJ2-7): NAGVMQNPRHLVRRRGQEARLRCSPMKGHSHVYWYRQLPEEGLKFMVYLQKENIIDESGMPKERFSAEFPKEGPSILRIQQVVRGDSAAYFCASSPLSRGQALSEQYFGPGTRLTVT.

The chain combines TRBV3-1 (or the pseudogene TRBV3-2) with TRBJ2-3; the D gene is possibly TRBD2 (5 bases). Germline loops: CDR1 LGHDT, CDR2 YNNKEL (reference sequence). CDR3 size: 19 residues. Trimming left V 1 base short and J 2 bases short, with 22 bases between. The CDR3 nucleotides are TGTGCCAGCAGCCAAGGGGCTTCCCTATGGGGAGATGACACAGATACGCAGTATTTT. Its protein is CASSQGASLWGDDTDTQYF.

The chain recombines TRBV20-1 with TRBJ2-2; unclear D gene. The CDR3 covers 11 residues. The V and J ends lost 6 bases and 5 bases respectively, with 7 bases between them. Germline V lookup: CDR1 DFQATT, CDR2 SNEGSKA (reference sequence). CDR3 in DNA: TGCAGTGCCCCTAGAACCGGGGAGCTGTTTTTT. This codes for CSAPRTGELFF.

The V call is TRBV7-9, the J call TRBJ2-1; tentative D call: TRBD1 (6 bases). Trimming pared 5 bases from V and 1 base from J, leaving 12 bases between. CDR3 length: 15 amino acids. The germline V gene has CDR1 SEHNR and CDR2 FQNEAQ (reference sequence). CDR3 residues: CASSLQGPSYNEQFF. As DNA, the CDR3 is TGTGCCAGCAGCCTGCAGGGGCCTTCCTACAATGAGCAGTTCTTC. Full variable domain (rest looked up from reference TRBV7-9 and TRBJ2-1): DTGVSQNPRHKITKRGQNVTFRCDPISEHNRLYWYRQTLGQGPEFLTYFQNEAQLEKSRLLSDRFSAERPKGSFSTLEIQRTEQGDSAMYLCASSLQGPSYNEQFFGPGTRLTVL.

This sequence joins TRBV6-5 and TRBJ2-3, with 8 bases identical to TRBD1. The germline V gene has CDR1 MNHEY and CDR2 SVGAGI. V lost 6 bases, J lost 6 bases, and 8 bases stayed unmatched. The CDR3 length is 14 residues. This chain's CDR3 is CASRKDRARDTQYF. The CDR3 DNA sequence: TGTGCCAGCAGAAAGGACAGGGCACGGGATACGCAGTATTTT.

The CDR3 loop reads CASSVGREVYEQYF. CDR3 coding DNA: TGTGCCAGCAGCGTAGGCAGGGAAGTATACGAGCAGTACTTC. The V call is TRBV9, the J call TRBJ2-7; weak D call: TRBD1 (5 bases). The CDR3 extends over 14 amino acids. The V and J ends lost 0 bases and 4 bases respectively, with 11 bases between them. In germline, CDR1 is SGDLS, CDR2 YYNGEE.

CDR3 protein: CASSYQGTLNYGYTF. The CDR3 bases are TGTGCCAGCAGTTACCAGGGGACATTGAACTATGGCTACACCTTC. V usage is TRBV6-6 and J usage is TRBJ1-2, with D perhaps matching TRBD1 (6 bases). V lost 2 bases and J lost 2, with 12 bases in between. Germline-derived CDR1 and CDR2 are MNHNY and SVGAGI (reference sequence). The CDR3 has 15 amino acids.

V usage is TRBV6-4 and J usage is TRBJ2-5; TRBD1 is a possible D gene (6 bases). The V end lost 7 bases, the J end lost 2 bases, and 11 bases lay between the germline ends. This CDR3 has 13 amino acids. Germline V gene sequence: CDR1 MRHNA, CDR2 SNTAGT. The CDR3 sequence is CASKEGQQETQYF. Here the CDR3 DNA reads TGTGCCAGCAAAGAGGGACAACAAGAGACCCAGTACTTC.

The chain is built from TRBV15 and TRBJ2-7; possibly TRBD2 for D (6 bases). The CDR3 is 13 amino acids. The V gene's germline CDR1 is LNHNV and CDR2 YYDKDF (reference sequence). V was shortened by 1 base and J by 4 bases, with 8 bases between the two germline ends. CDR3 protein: CATSRGGEYEQYF. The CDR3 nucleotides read TGTGCCACCAGCAGAGGGGGGGAGTACGAGCAGTACTTC. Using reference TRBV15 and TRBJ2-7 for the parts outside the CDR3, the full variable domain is DAMVIQNPRYQVTQFGKPVTLSCSQTLNHNVMYWYQQKSSQAPKLLFHYYDKDFNNEADTPDNFQSRRPNTSFCFLDIRSPGLGDTAMYLCATSRGGEYEQYFGPGTRLTVT.

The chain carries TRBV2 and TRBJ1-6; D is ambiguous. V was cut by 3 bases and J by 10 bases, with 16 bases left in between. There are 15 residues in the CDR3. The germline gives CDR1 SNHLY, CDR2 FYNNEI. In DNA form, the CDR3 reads TGTGCCAGCAGTGACAGGAGCGGAGGCAAATCACCCCTCCACTTT. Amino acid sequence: CASSDRSGGKSPLHF.

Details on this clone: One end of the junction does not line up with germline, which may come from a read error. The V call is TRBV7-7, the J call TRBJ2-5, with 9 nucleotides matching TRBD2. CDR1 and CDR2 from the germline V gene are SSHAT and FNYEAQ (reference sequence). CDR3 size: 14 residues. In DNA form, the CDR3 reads TGTGCTAGCAGCCAAGGTCTAGCGGGGAAGACCCAGTACTTC. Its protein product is CASSQGLAGKTQYF.

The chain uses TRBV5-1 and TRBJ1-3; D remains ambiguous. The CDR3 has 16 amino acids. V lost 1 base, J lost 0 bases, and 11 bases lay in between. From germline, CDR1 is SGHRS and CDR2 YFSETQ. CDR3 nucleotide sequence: TGCGCCAGCAGCTTGTTGTCAGGCACCTCTGGAAACACCATATATTTT. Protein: CASSLLSGTSGNTIYF.

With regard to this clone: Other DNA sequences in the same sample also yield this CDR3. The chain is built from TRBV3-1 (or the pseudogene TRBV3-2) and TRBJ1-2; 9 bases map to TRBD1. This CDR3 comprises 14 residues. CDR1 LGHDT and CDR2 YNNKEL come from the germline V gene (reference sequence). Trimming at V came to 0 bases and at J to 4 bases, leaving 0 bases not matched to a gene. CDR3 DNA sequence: TGTGCCAGCAGCCAAGAGGGACAGGGCTATGGCTACACCTTC. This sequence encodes CASSQEGQGYGYTF.